The 32 T cell receptor beta chains listed next were all sequenced from one sample in a study of blood T cell repertoires in COVID-19. Using immunoSEQ multiplex PCR, the repertoire was profiled, and TCRdb retains in-frame clones only, with some absent. The table shows about 440,000 clones, with approximately 90% occurring only once. Sequencing was carried out using peripheral blood. The receptors were gathered from a woman in her twenties or thirties with acute or convalescent COVID-19.

The chain uses TRBV5-1 and TRBJ2-2; 7 bases match TRBD2. The CDR3 sequence is 16 residues long. The junction had 2 bases not matched to a gene; V was cut back by 0 bases and J by 0 bases. Germline CDR1 and CDR2: SGHRS and YFSETQ. CDR3 nucleotides: TGCGCCAGCAGCTTGGCCGCGGGGGCGAACACCGGGGAGCTGTTTTTT. Amino acids: CASSLAAGANTGELFF.

Details on this clone: Other nucleotide sequences in the sample specify the same CDR3. This rearrangement joins TRBV28 to TRBJ1-3; no reliable D call. The CDR3 spans 12 residues. V shed 5 bases and J shed 1 base, with 3 bases lying between them. Germline V gene data show CDR1 as MDHEN and CDR2 as SYDVKM. For the CDR3, the DNA is TGTGCCAGCAGTCTATCTGGAAACACCATATATTTT. Protein sequence: CASSLSGNTIYF.

V is TRBV5-1 and J is TRBJ2-1; TRBD1 matches at 9 bases. Germline V lookup: CDR1 SGHRS, CDR2 YFSETQ. CDR3 length equals 17 residues. The V segment lost 5 bases and the J segment 0 bases; nucleotides outside the gene matches: 9. CDR3 sequence: CASSRRTGDSSYNEQFF. In nucleotides, the CDR3 is TGCGCCAGCAGTCGAAGGACAGGGGATAGCTCCTACAATGAGCAGTTCTTC.

The chain recombines TRBV5-4 with TRBJ2-1; D might be TRBD2 (6 bases). CDR3 size: 15 residues. In germline, CDR1 is SGHNT, CDR2 YYREEE (reference sequence). With 0 bases removed from V and 14 bases from J, the gap between germline ends came to 21 bases. The CDR3, as DNA: TGTGCCAGCAGCTTGGAACCGGAGCCCCCATGGGGGGAGTTCTTC. Translating it yields CASSLEPEPPWGEFF.

The CDR3 nucleotides are TGTGCCAGCAGCGACGGGGACTATGGCTACACCTTC. This codes for CASSDGDYGYTF. The rearrangement links TRBV12-3 or TRBV12-4 to TRBJ1-2; D not certain. CDR3 length equals 12 residues. V gave up 6 bases and J gave up 3 bases, with 8 bases separating them.

The chain couples TRBV6-5 to TRBJ2-3; D is perhaps TRBD2 (6 bases). The CDR3 covers 15 residues. The ends were cut back, 2 bases at V and 2 bases at J, with 11 bases in the middle. CDR1 is MNHEY, CDR2 SVGAGI, per germline. For the CDR3, the DNA is TGTGCCAGCAGTTACCAGGCGGGGCACACAGATACGCAGTATTTT. Translated: CASSYQAGHTDTQYF.

V and J are TRBV7-9 and TRBJ1-1; a weak D match, TRBD1 (5 bases). Deletions cut 1 base from V and 6 bases from J, with 18 bases between. From germline, CDR1 is SEHNR and CDR2 FQNEAQ (reference sequence). CDR3 length equals 16 residues. CDR3 sequence: CASSLGDVGRGPEAFF. CDR3 sequence (DNA): TGTGCCAGCAGCTTAGGGGATGTGGGGAGGGGACCTGAAGCTTTCTTT.

J is TRBJ2-7 and V is TRBV5-1; 8 bases match TRBD1. Germline V gives CDR1 SGHRS, CDR2 YFSETQ. Unmatched junction bases numbered 7, after V lost 5 bases and J lost 6 bases. The CDR3 is made up of 13 amino acids. CDR3 sequence (DNA): TGCGCCAGCAGGCCGGGACAGGATGGCGAGCAGTACTTC. This encodes CASRPGQDGEQYF.

The chain has TRBV10-3 and TRBJ1-2; 8 nucleotides align to TRBD1. This CDR3 contains 14 residues. Germline trimming cut 4 bases from V and 7 bases from J; bases unmatched to any gene: 8. The germline V gene encodes CDR1 ENHRY and CDR2 SYGVKD. CDR3: CAISASGGLTGYTF. CDR3 nucleotide sequence: TGTGCCATCAGTGCGTCAGGGGGCTTAACTGGCTACACCTTC.

The CDR3 DNA follows: TGTGCCAGCAGCTTACGTGGGCTAACGAACACCGGGGAGCTGTTTTTT. Translation gives CASSLRGLTNTGELFF. The V call is TRBV11-2, the J call TRBJ2-2, with D hard to call. Trimming stripped 2 bases from V and 0 bases from J, with 10 bases between. CDR3 length: 16 residues. Germline-derived CDR1 and CDR2 are SGHAT and FQNNGV.

CDR3 nucleotides: TGTGCCAGCAGTTACTCGGTGACAGGGATCGGTGAGACCCAGTACTTC. This translates into CASSYSVTGIGETQYF. V usage is TRBV6-5 and J usage is TRBJ2-5; TRBD1 agrees at 7 bases. CDR1 and CDR2 (germline): MNHEY, SVGAGI. With 0 bases clipped from V and 5 bases from J, the junction kept 9 bases outside the gene matches. CDR3 length equals 16 residues.

The chain has TRBV4-1 and TRBJ2-7; 8 bases line up with TRBD1. Germline CDR1 and CDR2: MGHRA and YSYEKL. V was pared by 2 bases and J by 4 bases, with 1 base of the junction left unmatched. There are 13 residues in the CDR3. The CDR3 DNA sequence: TGCGCCAGCAGCCAACAGGGGGCTTACGAGCAGTACTTC. Its protein is CASSQQGAYEQYF.

This clone showed up just once. The V gene is TRBV2, the J gene TRBJ2-2; tentatively, D is TRBD1 (6 bases). Germline V gene lookup returns CDR1 SNHLY and CDR2 FYNNEI. Trimming stripped 8 bases from V and 5 bases from J, with 15 bases between. This CDR3 has 14 residues. The chain's CDR3 is CASRDTETTGELFF. CDR3 nucleotide sequence: TGTGCCAGCCGGGACACAGAAACAACCGGGGAGCTGTTTTTT.

This clone was detected only once. This rearrangement joins TRBV6-1 to TRBJ2-7; D gene ambiguous. V shed 3 bases and J shed 0 bases, with 6 bases lying between them. The CDR3 has 13 residues. Per germline, CDR1 MNHNS and CDR2 SASEGT. The CDR3 sequence: CASSELASYEQYF. CDR3 nucleotide sequence: TGTGCCAGCAGTGAGTTGGCCTCCTACGAGCAGTACTTC.

This clone has just a few counts. This chain uses TRBV5-6 with TRBJ1-2; TRBD1 matches 7 bases. The CDR3 runs 15 residues. Germline trimming cut 4 bases from V and 8 bases from J; bases unmatched to any gene: 14. Germline assignment: CDR1 SGHDT and CDR2 YYEEEE. The CDR3 loop is CASSPERRQGRGYTF. In DNA form, the CDR3 reads TGTGCCAGCAGCCCTGAACGAAGACAGGGCCGCGGCTACACCTTC.

The chain recombines TRBV21-1 with TRBJ1-2; the D call in the table, TRBD1, was not verified against the DNA. TRBV21-1 counts as a pseudogene. CDR3 length: 16 residues. The CDR3 region has the DNA TGTGCCAGCAGCACACCTCAGGGACAGGGTCCGTATGGCTACACCTTC. The encoded protein is CASSTPQGQGPYGYTF.

The V gene is TRBV27, the J gene TRBJ2-5; tentative D call: TRBD2 (6 bases). Between the trimmed V and J ends, which lost 3 bases and 1 base, there was a span of 12 bases. CDR1 and CDR2 (germline): MNHEY, SMNVEV (reference sequence). CDR3 length: 15 residues. The CDR3 bases are TGTGCCAGCAGTTTGAGGAGGGTCCCCCAAGAGACCCAGTACTTC. It is translated as CASSLRRVPQETQYF.

The V gene is TRBV5-6, the J gene TRBJ1-5; D remains ambiguous. CDR3 length: 14 residues. V lost 0 bases and J lost 4, with 8 bases in between. Per the germline V gene, CDR1 is SGHDT and CDR2 is YYEEEE. As DNA, the CDR3 is TGTGCCAGCAGCTTGGCCAGCGGAAATCAGCCCCAGCATTTT. Translated, it gives CASSLASGNQPQHF.

The rearrangement joins TRBV18 to TRBJ2-7, with 7 bases aligning to TRBD1. Germline trimming cut 3 bases from V and 6 bases from J; bases unmatched to any gene: 5. CDR1 and CDR2 from the germline V gene are KGHSH and LQKENI. The length of the CDR3 is 13 residues. The CDR3, as DNA: TGTGCCAGCTCACCTCCAGGGACAGCCGAGCAGTACTTC. This codes for CASSPPGTAEQYF.

V is TRBV6-5 and J is TRBJ2-1; a weak D match, TRBD2 (6 bases). The germline CDR1 and CDR2 sequences are MNHEY and SVGAGI. The V and J ends lost 7 bases and 9 bases respectively, with 10 bases between them. This CDR3 has 11 residues. The CDR3 is CASMWGVEQFF. As DNA, the CDR3 is TGTGCCAGCATGTGGGGGGTTGAGCAGTTCTTC.

The genes are TRBV2 and TRBJ2-5; 8 positions agree with TRBD1. With V trimmed by 10 bases and J by 3 bases, 10 bases remained unmatched. The CDR3 contains 14 residues. The germline CDR1 and CDR2 sequences are SNHLY and FYNNEI. CDR3 in amino acids: CATVMPGQEETQYF. Written as DNA, the CDR3 is TGTGCCACCGTGATGCCGGGACAGGAAGAGACCCAGTACTTC. The full variable domain, rest sourced from reference TRBV2 and TRBJ2-5, is EPEVTQTPSHQVTQMGQEVILRCVPISNHLYFYWYRQILGQKVEFLVSFYNNEISEKSEIFDDQFSVERPDGSNFTLKIRSTKLEDSAMYFCATVMPGQEETQYFGPGTRLLVL.

The J gene is TRBJ1-6, the V gene TRBV5-5; D gene ambiguous. The CDR3 sequence is 16 residues long. Germline CDR1 reads SGHKS; CDR2 reads YYEKEE (reference sequence). The V end was cut by 0 bases, the J end by 3 bases, with 10 bases between. The CDR3 coding sequence is TGTGCCAGCAGCTTGGTTTCCGGAGTCTATAATTCACCCCTCCACTTT. It yields the protein CASSLVSGVYNSPLHF.

This chain uses TRBV19 with TRBJ1-3; possible D gene TRBD1, 6 bases. Trimming removed 3 bases from V and 0 bases from J, with 15 bases in between. The V gene's germline CDR1 is LNHDA and CDR2 SQIVND (reference sequence). This CDR3 spans 17 amino acids. CDR3 sequence: CASSIHSATGSGNTIYF. CDR3 nucleotides: TGTGCCAGTAGTATCCACTCCGCGACAGGCTCTGGAAACACCATATATTTT.

The rearrangement links TRBV6-5 to TRBJ2-2; 7 nucleotides agree with TRBD2. Germline CDR1 is MNHEY and CDR2 is SVGAGI. The CDR3 loop spans 13 amino acids. V trimming: 8 bases; J trimming: 6 bases; junction bases outside the gene matches: 6. The CDR3 bases are TGTGCCAGCGGAACCCGGGGGGCCGGGGAGCTGTTTTTT. Its protein is CASGTRGAGELFF.

The chain uses TRBV21-1 and TRBJ2-7; TRBD2, as called in the table, went unchecked against the DNA. TRBV21-1 has pseudogene status. This CDR3 spans 13 amino acids. The CDR3 is CASTRGGTYEQYF. CDR3 DNA sequence: TGTGCCAGCACCCGCGGCGGAACCTACGAGCAGTACTTC.

The chain recombines TRBV24-1 with TRBJ2-5, with D perhaps TRBD1 (6 bases). The V and J ends lost 6 bases and 5 bases respectively, with 18 bases between them. CDR1 and CDR2 (germline): KGHDR, SFDVKD. The CDR3 length is 15 residues. The CDR3 region has the DNA TGTGCCACCAGTAAGACAGGACTCGAAATGGAGACCCAGTACTTC. It specifies CATSKTGLEMETQYF.

The chain uses TRBV3-1 (or the pseudogene TRBV3-2) and TRBJ1-6; D is uncertain. Germline CDR1 LGHDT, CDR2 YNNKEL (reference sequence). V gave up 1 base and J gave up 10 bases, with 14 bases separating them. The CDR3 is 15 residues long. The CDR3 spells CASSQVVGMRSPLHF. CDR3 DNA: TGTGCCAGCAGCCAAGTAGTCGGTATGCGCTCACCCCTCCACTTT.

This clone was recorded once. The CDR3 region has the DNA TGTGCCACCAGCGGCGAAAATTACAGGGGATCTAATGAAAAACTGTTTTTT. Its protein is CATSGENYRGSNEKLFF. The chain has TRBV15 and TRBJ1-4, with TRBD1 matching over 7 bases. CDR3 length equals 17 residues. Germline CDR1 reads LNHNV; CDR2 reads YYDKDF (reference sequence). V trimming: 5 bases; J trimming: 3 bases; junction bases outside the gene matches: 12.

The V call is TRBV7-9, the J call TRBJ1-1; tentative D call: TRBD1 (5 bases). Trimming pared 4 bases from V and 1 base from J, leaving 10 bases between. CDR3 length: 14 residues. In germline, CDR1 is SEHNR, CDR2 FQNEAQ (reference sequence). The CDR3 here is CASSSGVGNTEAFF. In DNA form, the CDR3 reads TGTGCCAGCAGCTCGGGGGTGGGGAACACTGAAGCTTTCTTT.

The chain employs TRBV6-7 and TRBJ2-1; 12 nucleotides match TRBD2. TRBV6-7 is known as an ORF, though its function is uncertain. The CDR3 loop spans 20 amino acids. V lost 7 bases, J lost 4 bases, and 20 bases stayed unmatched. The CDR3 loop is CASIEKELLAGGRGYNEQFF. The DNA of the CDR3 is TGTGCCAGCATAGAGAAGGAGTTACTAGCGGGGGGCCGAGGGTACAATGAGCAGTTCTTC.

This chain links TRBV21-1 with TRBJ2-5; TRBD2 was called by the table and not checked on the DNA. TRBV21-1 corresponds to a pseudogene. CDR3 size: 16 residues. The CDR3 spells CASSPGLAGTQETQYF. As DNA, the CDR3 is TGTGCCAGCAGCCCGGGACTAGCGGGGACGCAAGAGACCCAGTACTTC.

The chain couples TRBV30 to TRBJ1-2; D is ambiguous. The V end was cut by 2 bases, the J end by 4 bases, with 11 bases between. Per the germline V gene, CDR1 is GTSNPN and CDR2 is SVGIG (reference sequence). This CDR3 comprises 13 residues. Written as DNA, the CDR3 is TGTGCCTGGAGTCGGGGAAAATTCTATGGCTACACCTTC. This codes for CAWSRGKFYGYTF.